This T cell receptor beta chain derives from a study of cytomegalovirus exposure and HLA in healthy donors. Study overall: As an earlier analysis found, some 170 million T cells yielded about 120 million unique TCR beta sequences.

60 Vbeta and 13 Jbeta primers were used in PCR. Assay: immunoSEQ multiplex PCR; the TCRdb copy retains only in-frame clones and omits some. Of around 98,000 clones detected, just under 80% appear once; the ten largest clones hold about 3.8%. Overall study results and limits: Productive rates of about 87% or about 30% were seen for most TCR beta V segments in an earlier analysis. Clonal expansion, a later analysis showed, was greater in HLA-associated TCR beta chains than in equally common others.

Points on this clone: Its antigen is still unknown.

This CDR3 has 17 residues. The V gene lost 4 bases and the J gene lost 0 bases, with 18 bases spanning the gap. Germline CDR1 and CDR2: SNHLY and FYNNEI. The rearrangement links TRBV2 to TRBJ2-5; the D gene is possibly TRBD2 (7 bases). This receptor was taken from a woman aged 40 to 55 in good health and CMV-seronegative. The sequenced material came from PBMCs. The CDR3 DNA reads TGTGCCAGCAGTGGGGGGGGCGGGACGCCCTACCAAGAGACCCAGTACTTC. It codes for CASSGGGGTPYQETQYF.